This T cell receptor (beta chain) was recovered during a study of blood T cell repertoires in COVID-19. Study-level background: Samples of COVID-19 (acute and convalescent) were obtained from the United States, Italy and Spain.

In terms of age and location, participants ranged from about 18 to 100 years and lived in under 30 US areas. The CDR3 loop spans 15 amino acids. The germline gives CDR1 LGHNA, CDR2 YSLEER. J gave up 4 bases and V 5 bases, and 4 bases lay outside the gene matches. Original methodology: Amplifying reference gene primers gave estimates of nucleated cell counts. TCRdb's table, derived via immunoSEQ multiplex PCR, lists solely in-frame clones and lacks some. V and J calls and clone size are copied from that table; D and trimming were computed from the DNA. The sample has fewer than 600,000 clones; 85% to 90% are singletons.

The chain couples TRBV4-3 to TRBJ2-1; 11 nucleotides agree with TRBD2. The receptor was isolated from a woman aged 40-49 years who had recovered from COVID-19. Input material: PBMCs or T cells enriched from blood (not recorded which). CDR3 coding DNA: TGCGCCAGCAGCGTGGGACTAGCGGCATACAATGAGCAGTTCTTC. Translated: CASSVGLAAYNEQFF.